Presented here are 6 T cell receptor beta chains from one specimen sequenced in a study of Ad26.COV2.S vaccination and SARS-CoV-2 variants. Libraries were prepared by immunoSEQ multiplex PCR; TCRdb keeps only in-frame clonotypes and omits some of them. The profile covers roughly 700,000 clones, with 70% to 90% appearing a single time and nearly 1.5% taken by the ten largest. The treatment is: 15 to 20 received Ad26.COV2.S at low or high dose, single or two shots; several received placebo; per-sample allocation not given. The investigators took samples on day 63 after the first vaccine or placebo injection. Material: peripheral blood, obtained in a trial of Ad26.COV2.S vaccine versus placebo. The origin of the receptors is a person aged 18-60 years who received the Ad26.COV2.S COVID-19 vaccine or a placebo.

This clone was seen a handful of times. The chain combines TRBV3-1 (or the pseudogene TRBV3-2) with TRBJ2-7; D is perhaps TRBD1 or TRBD2 (5 bases each). CDR3 length equals 13 residues. Germline CDR1 LGHDT, CDR2 YNNKEL (reference sequence). Trimming shortened V by 4 bases and J by 2 bases, and 9 bases separated the two germline ends. CDR3 loop: CASSRDGPYEQYF. CDR3 nucleotide sequence: TGTGCCAGCAGCCGGGACGGGCCCTACGAGCAGTACTTC.

This clone appeared once. The V and J genes are TRBV5-6 and TRBJ2-7, with D possibly TRBD2 on 5 matching bases. V was clipped by 0 bases and J by 0 bases, with 13 bases between them. The CDR3 consists of 16 residues. CDR1 and CDR2 (germline): SGHDT, YYEEEE. CDR3 coding DNA: TGTGCCAGCAGCTTGGGGGGAGACCCAAGCTCCTACGAGCAGTACTTC. It is translated as CASSLGGDPSSYEQYF.

The chain recombines TRBV4-3 with TRBJ1-6; 7 nucleotides align to TRBD1. V gave up 5 bases and J gave up 11 bases; unmatched junction bases: 6. Germline V lookup: CDR1 LGHNA, CDR2 YSLEER. This CDR3 region has 13 residues. CDR3 region: CASSRGPGTPLHF. The CDR3 DNA follows: TGCGCCAGCAGCAGGGGGCCGGGTACACCCCTCCACTTT.

This clone was seen only a few times. The CDR3 here is CASSLTRPGQGAGGLNSPLHF. The DNA of the CDR3 is TGTGCCAGCAGCTTGACCCGGCCGGGACAGGGCGCGGGTGGCCTTAATTCACCCCTCCACTTT. The chain has TRBV7-8 and TRBJ1-6, with 9 bases identical to TRBD1. V lost 3 bases, J lost 6 bases, and 21 bases stayed unmatched. Germline CDR1 reads SGHVS; CDR2 reads FQNEAQ. The CDR3 consists of 21 residues. The full variable domain, in which reference TRBV7-8 and TRBJ1-6 provide the parts outside the CDR3, is GAGVSQSPRYKVAKRGQDVALRCDPISGHVSLFWYQQALGQGPEFLTYFQNEAQLDKSGLPSDRFFAERPEGSVSTLKIQRTQQEDSAVYLCASSLTRPGQGAGGLNSPLHFGNGTRLTVT.

The chain links TRBV11-3 to TRBJ2-1; D gene uncertain. The CDR3 covers 14 residues. The germline V and J ends were trimmed by 0 bases and 3 bases, with 6 bases remaining between them. CDR1 SGHNT and CDR2 YENEEA come from the germline V gene. The CDR3 region has the DNA TGTGCCAGCAGCTTAGACCCGGGCTACAATGAGCAGTTCTTC. As protein: CASSLDPGYNEQFF.

The chain has TRBV11-2 and TRBJ2-1; the D is unclear. With 8 bases removed from V and 13 bases from J, the gap between germline ends came to 12 bases. The germline V gene encodes CDR1 SGHAT and CDR2 FQNNGV. The CDR3 is 10 amino acids. CDR3 sequence: CASSHGFQFF. The CDR3 DNA follows: TGTGCCAGCTCCCACGGATTTCAGTTCTTC.